This TCR beta chain was profiled in a study of blood T cell repertoires in COVID-19. The protocol was immunoSEQ multiplex PCR, while the TCRdb copy is restricted to in-frame clones and leaves out a portion. This table has under 450,000 clones, about 89% appearing once. Participant age was roughly 18 to 90 years, and participants resided in about 25 US areas. V was pared by 4 bases and J by 5 bases, with 17 bases between. The germline V gene has CDR1 SNHLY and CDR2 FYNNEI. The CDR3 loop spans 15 amino acids. The receptor's source is a woman aged 40 to 50 who had been exposed to COVID-19. Specimen: PBMCs or T cells enriched from blood (not recorded which). The rearrangement joins TRBV2 to TRBJ2-5, with D maybe TRBD1 (6 bases). The CDR3, as DNA: TGTGCCAGCAGTGCGGGACATTTGAGAGTCGAGACCCAGTACTTC. Translating gives CASSAGHLRVETQYF.